This T cell receptor beta chain was observed in a study of CD8 T cells in Susac syndrome. An amount of RNA that ranged from 0.5 to 1 ug was reverse transcribed with random hexamers. Using its own MiXCR run on the immunoSEQ multiplex PCR reads, TCRdb lists one record per CDR3 protein. The table records 400,000 to 550,000 distinct CDR3 sequences, roughly 85% of them present only once. Germline loops: CDR1 MNHEY, CDR2 SMNVEV (reference sequence). V lost 7 bases and J lost 4, with 20 bases in between. The CDR3 is 17 residues long. This sequence was found in a human donor with multiple sclerosis. This sequence joins TRBV27 and TRBJ2-6; no reliable D call. Sequenced sample: CD8+ T cells from PBMCs. CDR3 coding DNA: TGTGCCAGCATTACCCGGTACCGCGCTTGGGGGGCCAACGTCCTGACTTTC. This codes for CASITRYRAWGANVLTF.